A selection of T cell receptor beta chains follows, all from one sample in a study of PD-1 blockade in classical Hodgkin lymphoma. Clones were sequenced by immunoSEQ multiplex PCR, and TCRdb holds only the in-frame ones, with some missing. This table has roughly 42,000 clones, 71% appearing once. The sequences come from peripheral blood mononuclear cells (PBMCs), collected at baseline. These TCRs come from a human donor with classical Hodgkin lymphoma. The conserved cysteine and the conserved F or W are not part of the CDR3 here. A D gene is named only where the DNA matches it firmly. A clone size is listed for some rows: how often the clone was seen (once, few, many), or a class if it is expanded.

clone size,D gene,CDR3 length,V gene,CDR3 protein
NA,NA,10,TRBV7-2,ASSFSYNEQF
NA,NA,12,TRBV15,ATSRGREVSEQY
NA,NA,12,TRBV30,AWFIGRGANVLT
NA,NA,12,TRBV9,ASSSSGGLTEAF
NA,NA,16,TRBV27,ASSFQLSASKLYNEQF
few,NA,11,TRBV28,ASSLPLGGTQY
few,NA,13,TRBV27,ASSPTLLGQETQY
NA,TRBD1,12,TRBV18,ASSPPTGNQPQH
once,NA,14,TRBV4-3,ASSQEGGFGNTEAF
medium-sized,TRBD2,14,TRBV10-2,ASSLGLERDTGELF
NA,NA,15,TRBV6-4,ASSPRDWDSGANVLT
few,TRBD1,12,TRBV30,AWIHRGIVNGYT
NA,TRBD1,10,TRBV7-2,ASSWTGYEQY
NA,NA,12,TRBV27,ASSVASGVNEQF
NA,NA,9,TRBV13,ASSLGYEQY
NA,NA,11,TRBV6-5,ASTFSTNWPQH